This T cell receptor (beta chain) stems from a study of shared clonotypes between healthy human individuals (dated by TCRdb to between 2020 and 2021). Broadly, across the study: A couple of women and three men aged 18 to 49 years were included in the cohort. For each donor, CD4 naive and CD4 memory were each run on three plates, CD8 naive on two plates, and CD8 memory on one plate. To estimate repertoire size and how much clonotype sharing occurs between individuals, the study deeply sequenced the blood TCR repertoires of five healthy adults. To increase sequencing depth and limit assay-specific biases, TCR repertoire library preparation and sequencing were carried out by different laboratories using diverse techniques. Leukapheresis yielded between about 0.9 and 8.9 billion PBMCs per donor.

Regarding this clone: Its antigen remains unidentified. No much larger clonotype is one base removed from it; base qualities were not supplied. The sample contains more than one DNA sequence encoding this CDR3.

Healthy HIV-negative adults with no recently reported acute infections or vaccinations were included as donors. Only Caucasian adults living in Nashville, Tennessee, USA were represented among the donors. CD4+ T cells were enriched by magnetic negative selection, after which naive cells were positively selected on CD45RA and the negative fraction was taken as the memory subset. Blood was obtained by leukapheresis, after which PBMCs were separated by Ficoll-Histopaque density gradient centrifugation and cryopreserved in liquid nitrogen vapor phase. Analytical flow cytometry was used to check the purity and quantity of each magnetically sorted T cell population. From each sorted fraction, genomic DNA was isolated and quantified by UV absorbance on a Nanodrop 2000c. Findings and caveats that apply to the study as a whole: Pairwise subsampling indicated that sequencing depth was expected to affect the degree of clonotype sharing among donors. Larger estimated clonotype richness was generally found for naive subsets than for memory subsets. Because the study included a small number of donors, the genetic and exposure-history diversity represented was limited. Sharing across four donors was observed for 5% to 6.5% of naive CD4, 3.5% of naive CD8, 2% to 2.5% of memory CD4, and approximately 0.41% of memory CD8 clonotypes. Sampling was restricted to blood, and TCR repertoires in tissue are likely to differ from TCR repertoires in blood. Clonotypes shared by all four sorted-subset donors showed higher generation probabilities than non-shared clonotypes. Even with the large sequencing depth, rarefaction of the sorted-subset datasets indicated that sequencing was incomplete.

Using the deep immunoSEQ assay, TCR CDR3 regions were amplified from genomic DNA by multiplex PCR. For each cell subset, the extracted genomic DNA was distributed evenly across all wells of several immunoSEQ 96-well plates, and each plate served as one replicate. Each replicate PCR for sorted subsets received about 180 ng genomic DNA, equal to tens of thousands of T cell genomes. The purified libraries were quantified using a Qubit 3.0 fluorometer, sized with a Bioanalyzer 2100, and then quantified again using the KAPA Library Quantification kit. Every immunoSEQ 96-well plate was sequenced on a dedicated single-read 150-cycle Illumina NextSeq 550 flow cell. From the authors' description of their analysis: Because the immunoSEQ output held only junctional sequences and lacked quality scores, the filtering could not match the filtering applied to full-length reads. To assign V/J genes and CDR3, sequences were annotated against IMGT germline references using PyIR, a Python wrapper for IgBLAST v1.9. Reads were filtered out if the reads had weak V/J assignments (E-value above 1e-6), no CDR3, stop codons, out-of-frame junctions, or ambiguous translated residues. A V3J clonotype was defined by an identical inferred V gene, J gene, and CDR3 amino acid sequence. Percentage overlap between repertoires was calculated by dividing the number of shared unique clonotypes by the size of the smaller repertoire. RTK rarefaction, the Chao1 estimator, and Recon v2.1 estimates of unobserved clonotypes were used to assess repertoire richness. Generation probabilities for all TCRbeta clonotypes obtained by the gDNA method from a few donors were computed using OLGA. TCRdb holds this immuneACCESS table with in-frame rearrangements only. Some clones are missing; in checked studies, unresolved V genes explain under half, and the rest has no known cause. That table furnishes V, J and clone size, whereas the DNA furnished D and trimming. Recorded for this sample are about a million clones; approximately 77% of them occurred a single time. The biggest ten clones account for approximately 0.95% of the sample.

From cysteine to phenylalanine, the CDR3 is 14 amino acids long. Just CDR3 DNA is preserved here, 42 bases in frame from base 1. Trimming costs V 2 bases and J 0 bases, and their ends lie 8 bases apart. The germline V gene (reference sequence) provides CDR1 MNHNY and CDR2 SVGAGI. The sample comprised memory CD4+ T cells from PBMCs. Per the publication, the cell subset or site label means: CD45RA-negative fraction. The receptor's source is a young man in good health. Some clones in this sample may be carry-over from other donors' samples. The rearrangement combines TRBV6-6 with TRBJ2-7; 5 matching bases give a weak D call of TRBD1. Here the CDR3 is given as CASSYGQGSYEQYF. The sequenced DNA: TGTGCCAGCAGTTACGGGCAGGGCTCCTACGAGCAGTACTTC.